The text below deals with one T cell receptor (beta chain). Antigen unknown. Assay: immunoSEQ multiplex PCR; the TCRdb copy retains only in-frame clones and omits some. Among around 54,000 clones, roughly 80% were seen once, and the ten largest hold about 2.3%. Expansion with viral peptide pools was applied to antigen-specific CD4+ T cells by the ViraFEST assay prior to sequencing. Subsequent to a culture period of about ten days, CD4+ T cells were isolated. The data were obtained in a study of vaccination effects on CD4 cells after COVID-19. Whole-study results and caveats: Marked clonal contraction was seen in infection- and vaccine-induced clones late after vaccination.

There are 13 residues in the CDR3. V dropped 6 bases and J dropped 1 base, with 9 bases sitting between them. CDR1 is MNHEY and CDR2 is SVGAGI in the germline V gene. The chain uses TRBV6-5 and TRBJ1-1, with a tentative D call TRBD1 (6 bases). The TCR comes from a human donor who received a COVID-19 vaccine. Specimen: CD4+ T cells from PBMCs cultured with HCoV-229E spike peptides, collected before COVID-19 vaccination. The CDR3 DNA follows: TGTGCCAGCAGCCCGACAGGGAACACTGAAGCTTTCTTT. This codes for CASSPTGNTEAFF.